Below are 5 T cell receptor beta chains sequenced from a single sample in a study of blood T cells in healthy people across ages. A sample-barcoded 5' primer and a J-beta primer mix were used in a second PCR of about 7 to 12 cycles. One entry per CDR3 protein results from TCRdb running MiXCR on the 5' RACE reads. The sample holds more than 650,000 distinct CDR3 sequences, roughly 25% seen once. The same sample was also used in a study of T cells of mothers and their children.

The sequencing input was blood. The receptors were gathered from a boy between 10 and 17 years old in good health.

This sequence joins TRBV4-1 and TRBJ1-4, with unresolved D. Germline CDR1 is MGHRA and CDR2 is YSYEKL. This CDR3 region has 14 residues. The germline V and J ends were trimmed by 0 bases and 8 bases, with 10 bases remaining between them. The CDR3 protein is CASSQDWREEKLFF. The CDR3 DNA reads TGCGCCAGCAGCCAAGATTGGAGGGAAGAAAAACTGTTTTTT.

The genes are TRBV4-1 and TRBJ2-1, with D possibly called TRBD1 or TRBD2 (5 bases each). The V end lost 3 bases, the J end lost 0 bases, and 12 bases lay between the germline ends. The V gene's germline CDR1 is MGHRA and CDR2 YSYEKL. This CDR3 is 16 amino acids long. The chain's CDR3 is CASSHLEGSSYNEQFF. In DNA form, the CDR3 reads TGCGCCAGCAGCCACCTCGAGGGGAGCTCCTACAATGAGCAGTTCTTC.

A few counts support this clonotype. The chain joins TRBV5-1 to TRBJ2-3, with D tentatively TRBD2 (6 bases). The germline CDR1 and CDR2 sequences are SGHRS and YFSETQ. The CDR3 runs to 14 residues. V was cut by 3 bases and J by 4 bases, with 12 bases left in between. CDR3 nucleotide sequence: TGCGCCAGCAGCTGGGGGGAACGCGCAGATACGCAGTATTTT. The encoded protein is CASSWGERADTQYF.

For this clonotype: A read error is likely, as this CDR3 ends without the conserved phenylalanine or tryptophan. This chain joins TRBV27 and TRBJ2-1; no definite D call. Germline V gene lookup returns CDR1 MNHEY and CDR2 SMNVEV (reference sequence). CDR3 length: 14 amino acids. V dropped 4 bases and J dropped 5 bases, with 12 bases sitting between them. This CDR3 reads CASSSYGPHNEQFC. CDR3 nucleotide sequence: TGTGCCAGCAGTTCCTACGGGCCTCACAATGAGCAGTTCTGC.

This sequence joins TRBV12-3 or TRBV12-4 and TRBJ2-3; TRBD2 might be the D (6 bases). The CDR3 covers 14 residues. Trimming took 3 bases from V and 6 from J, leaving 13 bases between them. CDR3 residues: CASSLRSGWDTQYF. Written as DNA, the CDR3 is TGTGCCAGCAGTTTGAGAAGCGGGTGGGATACGCAGTATTTT.